A single sample is the source of the 30 T cell receptor beta chains below, sequenced in a study of OX40 agonist ivuxolimab in advanced cancers. Profiled with immunoSEQ multiplex PCR; TCRdb holds only in-frame clones, not every one. In the table there are under 70,000 clones, 85% to 90% of which are singletons. Sequences were derived from CD4+ or CD8+ T cells sorted from blood, sampled in a trial of the OX40 agonist ivuxolimab. These receptor sequences come from an adult with an advanced solid tumor such as melanoma, head and neck, liver or kidney cancer.

The rearrangement uses TRBV15 and TRBJ1-1; tentative D call: TRBD1 (5 bases). CDR3 length: 14 amino acids. Germline V lookup: CDR1 LNHNV, CDR2 YYDKDF (reference sequence). Trimming took 1 base from V and 1 from J, leaving 7 bases between them. CDR3 nucleotides: TGTGCCACCAGCAGAGGACAGTCGAACACTGAAGCTTTCTTT. It translates to CATSRGQSNTEAFF.

The rearrangement uses TRBV5-5 and TRBJ1-2, with D maybe TRBD1 (6 bases). There are 14 residues in the CDR3. Germline V gene data show CDR1 as SGHKS and CDR2 as YYEKEE (reference sequence). V was trimmed by 4 bases and J by 2 bases, leaving 12 bases between them. The CDR3 loop reads CASSRQELNYGYTF. The CDR3 DNA reads as TGTGCCAGCAGCCGACAGGAGTTAAACTATGGCTACACCTTC.

In its sample, this clone was seen once. V usage is TRBV19 and J usage is TRBJ2-7; 15 nucleotides align to TRBD2. The V and J ends lost 3 bases and 6 bases, in that order; junction bases with no gene match: 6. The CDR3 is 16 residues long. Germline V gene lookup returns CDR1 LNHDA and CDR2 SQIVND (reference sequence). The CDR3 sequence is CASSIGTSGRPREQYF. In DNA form, the CDR3 reads TGTGCCAGTAGTATCGGGACTAGCGGGAGGCCCCGCGAGCAGTACTTC.

The gene calls are TRBV9 and TRBJ2-3; 9 bases line up with TRBD2. The CDR3 extends over 14 amino acids. Per the germline V gene, CDR1 is SGDLS and CDR2 is YYNGEE. The V and J ends lost 6 bases and 5 bases, in that order; junction bases with no gene match: 7. Here the CDR3 DNA reads TGTGCCAGCACCCCGCGGGGGGGGGTAGATACGCAGTATTTT. It translates to CASTPRGGVDTQYF.

The rearrangement links TRBV10-1 to TRBJ1-3, with D possibly being TRBD1 (5 bases). V shed 2 bases and J shed 3 bases, with 14 bases lying between them. There are 16 residues in the CDR3. Germline CDR1 WNHNN, CDR2 SYGVQD (reference sequence). CDR3 nucleotide sequence: TGCGCCAGCAGTGAGCTCGCCCAGGGTTTTGGAAACACCATATATTTT. This codes for CASSELAQGFGNTIYF.

Only one count was recorded for this clone. The chain employs TRBV11-2 and TRBJ2-3; D remains unclear. V was pared by 2 bases and J by 0 bases, with 12 bases between. CDR3 size: 16 residues. Germline CDR1 is SGHAT and CDR2 is FQNNGV. The chain's CDR3 is CASSLRLDSSTDTQYF. Here the CDR3 DNA reads TGTGCCAGCAGCTTAAGGCTAGATTCTAGCACAGATACGCAGTATTTT.

The genes are TRBV2 and TRBJ2-1, with D hard to call. The CDR3 extends over 14 amino acids. Deletions cut 4 bases from V and 3 bases from J, with 10 bases between. Germline-derived CDR1 and CDR2 are SNHLY and FYNNEI. The CDR3 protein is CASSAGGRYNEQFF. In DNA, the CDR3 is TGTGCCAGCAGTGCGGGTGGCCGCTACAATGAGCAGTTCTTC.

J is TRBJ2-3 and V is TRBV6-6; 12 nucleotides agree with TRBD2. The CDR3 is made up of 16 amino acids. Losses at the gene ends were 2 bases for V and 3 bases for J; bases not matched to a gene: 3. From germline, CDR1 is MNHNY and CDR2 SVGAGI (reference sequence). The CDR3 DNA reads as TGTGCCAGCAGTTACACCGGGACTAGCGGGACAGATACGCAGTATTTT. Its translation: CASSYTGTSGTDTQYF.

The chain has TRBV5-6 and TRBJ2-7, with D possibly TRBD1 on 5 matching bases. Trimming removed 4 bases from V and 3 bases from J, with 14 bases in between. Germline-derived CDR1 and CDR2 are SGHDT and YYEEEE. The CDR3 contains 14 residues. The CDR3 reads CASSQGRVGYEQYF. In nucleotides, the CDR3 is TGTGCCAGCAGCCAGGGCAGGGTGGGCTACGAGCAGTACTTC.

The rearrangement uses TRBV29-1 and TRBJ2-7, with 8 nucleotides matching TRBD1. The CDR3 runs to 14 residues. Trimming at V came to 7 bases and at J to 0 bases, leaving 8 bases not matched to a gene. The V gene's germline CDR1 is SQVTM and CDR2 ANQGSEA. CDR3 residues: CSASTGAHSYEQYF. DNA for the CDR3: TGCAGCGCGTCGACAGGGGCGCACTCCTACGAGCAGTACTTC.

This clone was seen only once. This sequence joins TRBV7-9 and TRBJ2-6; possible D gene TRBD1, 6 bases. CDR1 is SEHNR and CDR2 is FQNEAQ in the germline V gene (reference sequence). This CDR3 is 15 amino acids long. With 5 bases removed from V and 4 bases from J, the gap between germline ends came to 12 bases. The DNA for the CDR3 is TGTGCCAGCAGCCATACAGGGTACGGGGCCAACGTCCTGACTTTC. This encodes CASSHTGYGANVLTF.

As to this clone: This specimen includes other DNA sequences encoding the same CDR3. The chain employs TRBV28 and TRBJ2-7; D is undetermined. Trimming left V 2 bases short and J 3 bases short, with 2 bases between. CDR3 size: 11 residues. The germline CDR1 and CDR2 sequences are MDHEN and SYDVKM. The CDR3 DNA is TGTGCCAGCAGTTTAGGCTACGAGCAGTACTTC. This sequence encodes CASSLGYEQYF.

The J gene is TRBJ1-1, the V gene TRBV2, with D tentatively TRBD1 (6 bases). Germline V gene sequence: CDR1 SNHLY, CDR2 FYNNEI. CDR3 length: 14 amino acids. The V and J ends lost 4 bases and 3 bases respectively, with 12 bases between them. The DNA for the CDR3 is TGTGCCAGCAGTGTATCTCGACAGGACACTGAAGCTTTCTTT. This codes for CASSVSRQDTEAFF.

V gene TRBV11-2 combines with J gene TRBJ1-2, with no clear D. Per germline, CDR1 SGHAT and CDR2 FQNNGV. CDR3 length: 12 residues. The V end was cut by 4 bases, the J end by 8 bases, with 11 bases between. In nucleotides, the CDR3 is TGTGCCAGCAGCTCCTCAGGAGTGGGCTACACCTTC. Residues: CASSSSGVGYTF.

This chain uses TRBV10-2 with TRBJ2-7; 8 nucleotides align to TRBD1. Germline trimming cut 8 bases from V and 1 base from J; bases unmatched to any gene: 7. CDR1 and CDR2 (germline): WSHSY, SAAADI. This CDR3 has 14 amino acids. The CDR3 nucleotides read TGCGCCAGCCGTCCCGGGACAGGATCCTACGAGCAGTACTTC. Translating gives CASRPGTGSYEQYF.

The genes are TRBV28 and TRBJ1-2; D remains unclear. The CDR3 is 14 residues long. V gave up 6 bases and J gave up 8 bases, with 19 bases separating them. Germline CDR1 and CDR2: MDHEN and SYDVKM. For the CDR3, the DNA is TGTGCCAGCAGCCCGGTAGTCTGGGCGGGGGGCTACACCTTC. Its translation: CASSPVVWAGGYTF.

The chain links TRBV4-1 to TRBJ2-2; D might be TRBD1 (6 bases). V lost 4 bases, J lost 3 bases, and 9 bases lay in between. Germline lookup yields CDR1 MGHRA and CDR2 YSYEKL. The CDR3 runs to 14 residues. The CDR3 nucleotides read TGCGCCAGCAGCCCCCCAGGGGACACCGGGGAGCTGTTTTTT. It encodes CASSPPGDTGELFF.

The chain couples TRBV5-1 to TRBJ1-1, with D uncertain. V was cut by 4 bases and J by 2 bases, with 12 bases left in between. The CDR3 is 14 amino acids. Germline CDR1 is SGHRS and CDR2 is YFSETQ. CDR3 sequence (DNA): TGCGCCAGCAGCCCATGGTCCCGAAACACTGAAGCTTTCTTT. Its translation: CASSPWSRNTEAFF.

V usage is TRBV5-1 and J usage is TRBJ2-7; the D call may be TRBD1 or TRBD2 (6 bases each). Trimming took off 2 bases at V and 7 bases at J, with 13 bases between the two ends. The CDR3 is 13 residues long. Germline values: CDR1 SGHRS, CDR2 YFSETQ. CDR3 in amino acids: CASSFWGAREQYF. CDR3 DNA sequence: TGCGCCAGCAGCTTCTGGGGGGCTCGAGAGCAGTACTTC.

The CDR3 DNA reads as TGTGCCAGCAGCCAGGGCGGTTGGGTTGAGCAGTTCTTC. It encodes CASSQGGWVEQFF. This chain joins TRBV7-9 and TRBJ2-1, with D possibly matching TRBD1 (5 bases). The CDR3 runs to 13 residues. Trimming pared 5 bases from V and 9 bases from J, leaving 14 bases between. Germline CDR1 SEHNR, CDR2 FQNEAQ (reference sequence). The full variable domain, its missing parts supplied by reference TRBV7-9 and TRBJ2-1, is DTGVSQNPRHKITKRGQNVTFRCDPISEHNRLYWYRQTLGQGPEFLTYFQNEAQLEKSRLLSDRFSAERPKGSFSTLEIQRTEQGDSAMYLCASSQGGWVEQFFGPGTRLTVL.

This clone was seen just once. This chain connects TRBV18 to TRBJ1-4, with D unclear. There are 13 residues in the CDR3. Germline loops: CDR1 KGHSH, CDR2 LQKENI. The germline V and J ends were trimmed by 8 bases and 4 bases, with 11 bases remaining between them. CDR3 DNA sequence: TGTGCCAGCGTCCGGAGTAATAATGAAAAACTGTTTTTT. This gives the protein CASVRSNNEKLFF.

The V call is TRBV19, the J call TRBJ2-7, with TRBD2 matching over 10 bases. This CDR3 has 15 residues. Germline CDR1 reads LNHDA; CDR2 reads SQIVND (reference sequence). Germline trimming cut 7 bases from V and 6 bases from J; bases unmatched to any gene: 12. This chain's CDR3 is CASTPSGGLPGEQYF. The CDR3 DNA reads as TGTGCCAGTACCCCTAGCGGGGGCCTTCCGGGCGAGCAGTACTTC.

This chain joins TRBV27 and TRBJ2-1, with D possibly TRBD2 on 6 matching bases. The V end lost 5 bases, the J end lost 0 bases, and 20 bases lay between the germline ends. Per the germline V gene, CDR1 is MNHEY and CDR2 is SMNVEV (reference sequence). The CDR3 spans 18 residues. The CDR3 nucleotides are TGTGCCAGCAGTCCCCGCCTTGGGACTTCCTCCTCCTACAATGAGCAGTTCTTC. Translating gives CASSPRLGTSSSYNEQFF.

This chain uses TRBV28 with TRBJ2-7, with D unresolved. There are 14 residues in the CDR3. V lost 6 bases, J lost 4 bases, and 16 bases lay in between. Germline assignment: CDR1 MDHEN and CDR2 SYDVKM. DNA for the CDR3: TGTGCCAGCAGCCGAGTCAGGCTTACTTACGAGCAGTACTTC. It specifies CASSRVRLTYEQYF.

The V call is TRBV18, the J call TRBJ1-5, with D tentatively TRBD1 (5 bases). The germline V gene encodes CDR1 KGHSH and CDR2 LQKENI. The CDR3 consists of 15 residues. Trimming pared 0 bases from V and 4 bases from J, leaving 10 bases between. The CDR3 here is CASSPPGTWNQPQHF. The CDR3, as DNA: TGTGCCAGCTCACCACCCGGGACGTGGAATCAGCCCCAGCATTTT.

The J gene is TRBJ2-2, the V gene TRBV15, with 7 bases matching TRBD1. Germline CDR1 and CDR2: LNHNV and YYDKDF (reference sequence). V gave up 5 bases and J gave up 1 base; unmatched junction bases: 1. The CDR3 is 14 residues long. The CDR3 reads CATSRTGNTGELFF. As DNA, the CDR3 is TGTGCCACCAGCCGGACAGGGAACACCGGGGAGCTGTTTTTT.

This sequence joins TRBV10-2 and TRBJ2-3, with TRBD2 identical over 9 bases. The CDR3 totals 14 residues. The V gene's germline CDR1 is WSHSY and CDR2 SAAADI. V lost 5 bases, J lost 4 bases, and 4 bases stayed unmatched. The CDR3 DNA is TGCGCCAGCAGTATTAGCGGGGGTGCAGATACGCAGTATTTT. Its protein product is CASSISGGADTQYF.

The rearrangement links TRBV4-1 to TRBJ2-3, with 8 bases matching TRBD1. The germline CDR1 and CDR2 sequences are MGHRA and YSYEKL. Trimming cost V 2 bases and J 3 bases; bases outside gene matches: 13. The CDR3 has 18 amino acids. The DNA for the CDR3 is TGCGCCAGCAGCCAAACCTTCCCTCGACAGGGGAAAACAGATACGCAGTATTTT. The encoded protein is CASSQTFPRQGKTDTQYF.

As DNA, the CDR3 is TGTGCCAGCAGTGCGTGGCAGGTGGGGCCCCAGCATTTT. Amino acids: CASSAWQVGPQHF. The chain recombines TRBV27 with TRBJ1-5; no definite D call. The CDR3 extends over 13 amino acids. The germline CDR1 and CDR2 sequences are MNHEY and SMNVEV (reference sequence). With 5 bases removed from V and 9 bases from J, the gap between germline ends came to 14 bases.

This chain joins TRBV28 and TRBJ1-1, with D possibly being TRBD1 (5 bases). The germline V gene encodes CDR1 MDHEN and CDR2 SYDVKM. V was cut by 2 bases and J by 5 bases, with 21 bases left in between. The CDR3 consists of 17 residues. The CDR3 region is CASSLGASDFLGTEAFF. DNA of the CDR3: TGTGCCAGCAGTTTAGGGGCTTCCGACTTCCTGGGGACTGAAGCTTTCTTT.